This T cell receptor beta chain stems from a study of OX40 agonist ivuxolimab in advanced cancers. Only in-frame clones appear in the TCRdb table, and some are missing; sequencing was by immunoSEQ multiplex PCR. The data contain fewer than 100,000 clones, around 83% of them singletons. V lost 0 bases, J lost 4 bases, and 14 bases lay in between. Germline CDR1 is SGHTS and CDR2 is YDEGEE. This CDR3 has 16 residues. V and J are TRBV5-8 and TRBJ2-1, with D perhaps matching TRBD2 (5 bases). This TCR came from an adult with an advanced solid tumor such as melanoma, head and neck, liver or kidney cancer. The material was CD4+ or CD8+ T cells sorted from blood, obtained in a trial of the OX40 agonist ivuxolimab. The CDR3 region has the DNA TGTGCCAGCAGCTTGGGCGGGTTCGCAAATTACAATGAGCAGTTCTTC. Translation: CASSLGGFANYNEQFF.